The 24 T cell receptor beta chains reported below all come from one sample, sequenced in a study of cytomegalovirus exposure and HLA in healthy donors. Use of 60 Vbeta and 13 Jbeta primers characterized the PCR. Sequenced by immunoSEQ multiplex PCR; TCRdb stores in-frame clones only, minus some. The table lists about 82,000 clones, just over 70% of them singletons. The material sequenced was PBMCs. These receptor sequences come from a man aged 55-75 years in good health and CMV-seronegative.

J is TRBJ2-3 and V is TRBV7-2, with D perhaps TRBD2 (5 bases). Trimming took off 3 bases at V and 1 base at J, with 14 bases between the two ends. The germline V gene has CDR1 SGHTA and CDR2 FQGNSA. The CDR3 contains 16 residues. The CDR3 loop reads CASSFRAVRGTDTQYF. The CDR3 coding sequence is TGTGCCAGCAGCTTCCGAGCGGTGCGGGGCACAGATACGCAGTATTTT.

This clone appeared once. The chain has TRBV28 and TRBJ1-1; TRBD1 matches at 7 bases. The CDR3 is 17 residues long. From germline, CDR1 is MDHEN and CDR2 SYDVKM. Trimming cost V 4 bases and J 4 bases; bases outside gene matches: 15. The CDR3 nucleotides read TGTGCCAGCAGTTCCCCGAACCCAACAGGGGCGATCACTGAAGCTTTCTTT. Residues: CASSSPNPTGAITEAFF.

This chain uses TRBV5-4 with TRBJ1-4; 9 nucleotides agree with TRBD1. Germline CDR1 and CDR2: SGHNT and YYREEE (reference sequence). The CDR3 covers 17 residues. Germline trimming cut 1 base from V and 0 bases from J; bases unmatched to any gene: 4. The CDR3 DNA reads TGTGCCAGCAGCTTGCAACAGGGGGCCTCAACTAATGAAAAACTGTTTTTT. Translating it yields CASSLQQGASTNEKLFF.

The chain employs TRBV5-1 and TRBJ2-2, with 9 positions matching TRBD1. The CDR3 consists of 17 residues. Germline CDR1 and CDR2: SGHRS and YFSETQ. J was trimmed by 5 bases and V by 1 base; bases with no gene match: 9. The CDR3 bases are TGCGCCAGCAGCTTGCAATCCACCGGGACAGGGACCGGGGAGCTGTTTTTT. This sequence encodes CASSLQSTGTGTGELFF. Using reference TRBV5-1 and TRBJ2-2 for the parts outside the CDR3, the full variable domain is KAGVTQTPRYLIKTRGQQVTLSCSPISGHRSVSWYQQTPGQGLQFLFEYFSETQRNKGNFPGRFSGRQFSNSRSEMNVSTLELGDSALYLCASSLQSTGTGTGELFFGEGSRLTVL.

This chain links TRBV27 with TRBJ2-3; the D gene is possibly TRBD1 (6 bases). V was trimmed by 8 bases and J by 1 base, leaving 10 bases between them. The CDR3 has 13 amino acids. Germline assignment: CDR1 MNHEY and CDR2 SMNVEV (reference sequence). The CDR3 sequence is CASGQRGTDTQYF. The CDR3 nucleotides read TGTGCCAGCGGACAGAGGGGCACAGATACGCAGTATTTT.

A few counts support this clone. V and J are TRBV7-8 and TRBJ2-2, with no clear D. V lost 3 bases and J lost 1, with 6 bases in between. The CDR3 length is 14 residues. The germline gives CDR1 SGHVS, CDR2 FQNEAQ. CDR3 residues: CASSFGRNTGELFF. In nucleotides, the CDR3 is TGTGCCAGCAGCTTTGGGCGGAACACCGGGGAGCTGTTTTTT. Together with reference TRBV7-8 and TRBJ2-2, the CDR3 gives the full variable domain: GAGVSQSPRYKVAKRGQDVALRCDPISGHVSLFWYQQALGQGPEFLTYFQNEAQLDKSGLPSDRFFAERPEGSVSTLKIQRTQQEDSAVYLCASSFGRNTGELFFGEGSRLTVL.

The CDR3 sequence: CASSQDGGGVYGYTF. Written as DNA, the CDR3 is TGCGCCAGCAGCCAAGATGGGGGAGGGGTCTATGGCTACACCTTC. V and J are TRBV4-1 and TRBJ1-2; TRBD1 might be the D (5 bases). This CDR3 has 15 amino acids. The germline V gene encodes CDR1 MGHRA and CDR2 YSYEKL. The V end lost 0 bases, the J end lost 4 bases, and 12 bases lay between the germline ends.

Of note for this clone: A junction boundary mismatches the germline segment, possibly from a read error. The chain joins TRBV5-6 to TRBJ2-3, with D possibly being TRBD2 (5 bases). Germline V gene sequence: CDR1 SGHDT, CDR2 YYEEEE. The CDR3 has 13 amino acids. The CDR3 sequence: CASTPPSTDTQYF. Here the CDR3 DNA reads TGTGCCAGCACCCCCCCTAGCACCGATACGCAGTATTTT. Combining the CDR3 with reference TRBV5-6 and TRBJ2-3 gives the whole variable domain DAGVTQSPTHLIKTRGQQVTLRCSPKSGHDTVSWYQQALGQGPQFIFQYYEEEERQRGNFPDRFSGHQFPNYSSELNVNALLLGDSALYLCASTPPSTDTQYFGPGTRLTVL.

The chain links TRBV11-2 to TRBJ2-7, with 8 nucleotides matching TRBD1. Germline trimming cut 5 bases from V and 4 bases from J; bases unmatched to any gene: 10. The CDR3 has 15 amino acids. Germline V CDR1 and CDR2: SGHAT, FQNNGV. The CDR3 DNA reads TGTGCCAGCAGCCCCAGGCTGAGACAGGGGTACGAGCAGTACTTC. Amino acid sequence: CASSPRLRQGYEQYF.

The V gene is TRBV5-4, the J gene TRBJ2-7; 14 nucleotides match TRBD2. After removal of 0 bases from V and 5 bases from J, the junction contained 4 bases not matched to a gene. Germline assignment: CDR1 SGHNT and CDR2 YYREEE (reference sequence). This CDR3 has 16 amino acids. CDR3 protein: CASSLAPGLAGDEQYF. CDR3 nucleotides: TGTGCCAGCAGCTTGGCCCCGGGACTAGCGGGAGACGAGCAGTACTTC. The full variable domain, completed using reference TRBV5-4 and TRBJ2-7, is ETGVTQSPTHLIKTRGQQVTLRCSSQSGHNTVSWYQQALGQGPQFIFQYYREEENGRGNFPPRFSGLQFPNYSSELNVNALELDDSALYLCASSLAPGLAGDEQYFGPGTRLTVT.

The rearrangement uses TRBV4-3 and TRBJ2-7, with 10 positions matching TRBD2. This CDR3 contains 15 residues. The germline CDR1 and CDR2 sequences are LGHNA and YSLEER. Losses at the gene ends were 2 bases for V and 2 bases for J; bases not matched to a gene: 3. CDR3 DNA sequence: TGCGCCAGCAGCCAAAGCGGGGGGGAGGCCTACGAGCAGTACTTC. Protein: CASSQSGGEAYEQYF.

The chain is built from TRBV5-1 and TRBJ2-1; 10 positions match TRBD2. J lost 4 bases, V lost 3 bases, and 7 bases had no gene match. CDR3 length equals 16 residues. CDR1 and CDR2 from the germline V gene are SGHRS and YFSETQ. For the CDR3, the DNA is TGCGCCAGCAGCTGGGTAGCGGGGGGCGGGTACAATGAGCAGTTCTTC. It specifies CASSWVAGGGYNEQFF.

CDR3 nucleotides: TGTGCCAGCGGATCACCTGGACAGGGGAAGGAAAAACTGTTTTTT. Its translation is CASGSPGQGKEKLFF. This sequence joins TRBV5-4 and TRBJ1-4; 9 positions agree with TRBD1. Trimming at V came to 7 bases and at J to 8 bases, leaving 12 bases not matched to a gene. The CDR3 extends over 15 amino acids. Germline values: CDR1 SGHNT, CDR2 YYREEE (reference sequence).

The rearrangement joins TRBV5-1 to TRBJ1-1; D might be TRBD1 (5 bases). CDR1 SGHRS and CDR2 YFSETQ come from the germline V gene. This CDR3 has 16 residues. The V gene lost 4 bases and the J gene lost 2 bases, with 18 bases spanning the gap. The CDR3 region has the DNA TGCGCCAGCAGCCCTGGTAGCTGGGGGGACAACACTGAAGCTTTCTTT. Protein product: CASSPGSWGDNTEAFF.

This clone was seen just once. A junction boundary mismatches the germline segment, possibly from a read error. The genes are TRBV7-9 and TRBJ2-7, with D tentatively TRBD1 (6 bases). Germline V CDR1 and CDR2: SEHNR, FQNEAQ (reference sequence). The CDR3 is made up of 16 amino acids. The CDR3 sequence is CSSSLGQGRSDYEQYF. CDR3 DNA: TGTTCCAGCAGCTTAGGGCAGGGGCGGTCGGACTACGAGCAGTACTTC.

The chain recombines TRBV28 with TRBJ2-1; 7 positions agree with TRBD2. J was trimmed by 5 bases and V by 10 bases; bases with no gene match: 11. Germline CDR1 reads MDHEN; CDR2 reads SYDVKM. This CDR3 contains 14 residues. CDR3 DNA: TGTGCCACCCTAGGTCCTAGCGGCAACAATGAGCAGTTCTTC. It yields the protein CATLGPSGNNEQFF. Full variable domain (remainder filled in from reference TRBV28 and TRBJ2-1): DVKVTQSSRYLVKRTGEKVFLECVQDMDHENMFWYRQDPGLGLRLIYFSYDVKMKEKGDIPEGYSVSREKKERFSLILESASTNQTSMYLCATLGPSGNNEQFFGPGTRLTVL.

Turning to this clone: The junction and the germline gene differ at one end; a read error may be behind it. The rearrangement links TRBV6-5 to TRBJ2-5; the match to TRBD1 covers 7 bases. The length of the CDR3 is 15 residues. CDR1 and CDR2 from the germline V gene are MNHEY and SVGAGI. This CDR3 reads CASSYSGTAQETQYF. DNA of the CDR3: TGTGCCAGCAGCTACTCCGGGACAGCCCAAGAGACCCAGTACTTC.

The chain links TRBV5-5 to TRBJ1-1; D is unclear. Trimming cost V 5 bases and J 2 bases, with 7 bases left between them. The CDR3 runs to 12 residues. Per the germline V gene, CDR1 is SGHKS and CDR2 is YYEKEE (reference sequence). The DNA of the CDR3 is TGTGCCAGCAGTTCCTTTAACACTGAAGCTTTCTTT. Protein sequence: CASSSFNTEAFF.

The chain employs TRBV18 and TRBJ2-5, with D possibly matching TRBD1 (6 bases). Germline loops: CDR1 KGHSH, CDR2 LQKENI. The CDR3 sequence is 14 residues long. V was cut by 4 bases and J by 2 bases, with 11 bases left in between. Here the CDR3 DNA reads TGTGCCAGCTCACTCGGGACACAACAAGAGACCCAGTACTTC. Its translation is CASSLGTQQETQYF. Full variable domain (outside the CDR3, taken from reference TRBV18 and TRBJ2-5): NAGVMQNPRHLVRRRGQEARLRCSPMKGHSHVYWYRQLPEEGLKFMVYLQKENIIDESGMPKERFSAEFPKEGPSILRIQQVVRGDSAAYFCASSLGTQQETQYFGPGTRLLVL.

The gene calls are TRBV4-3 and TRBJ1-4, with D possibly TRBD1 on 5 matching bases. The V and J ends lost 1 base and 8 bases respectively, with 11 bases between them. Germline CDR1 is LGHNA and CDR2 is YSLEER. CDR3 length equals 14 residues. The CDR3 coding sequence is TGCGCCAGCAGCCAAGGCCTCGGGGGGGAAAAACTGTTTTTT. This encodes CASSQGLGGEKLFF.

CDR3 region: CASSFRTSLGDTQYF. The CDR3 DNA reads as TGTGCCAGCAGCTTCCGGACTAGCCTAGGAGATACGCAGTATTTT. The rearrangement links TRBV7-8 to TRBJ2-3; 8 nucleotides match TRBD2. J gave up 5 bases and V 3 bases, and 7 bases lay outside the gene matches. Per germline, CDR1 SGHVS and CDR2 FQNEAQ. This CDR3 region has 15 residues. The complete variable domain, with remaining parts taken from reference TRBV7-8 and TRBJ2-3, reads GAGVSQSPRYKVAKRGQDVALRCDPISGHVSLFWYQQALGQGPEFLTYFQNEAQLDKSGLPSDRFFAERPEGSVSTLKIQRTQQEDSAVYLCASSFRTSLGDTQYFGPGTRLTVL.

The rearrangement links TRBV19 to TRBJ2-7, with 10 positions matching TRBD2. Germline CDR1 LNHDA, CDR2 SQIVND (reference sequence). The CDR3 extends over 15 amino acids. Trimming took 8 bases from V and 0 from J; bases not matched to a gene: 7. CDR3 sequence reads: CASSRPSGSSYEQYF. The CDR3 DNA reads TGTGCCAGTTCTAGGCCTAGCGGGAGCTCCTACGAGCAGTACTTC.

The chain links TRBV5-1 to TRBJ2-7; 12 positions match TRBD2. V was pared by 0 bases and J by 3 bases, with 4 bases of the junction left unmatched. Germline V gene sequence: CDR1 SGHRS, CDR2 YFSETQ. The CDR3 spans 16 residues. The CDR3: CASSLAETSGSYEQYF. CDR3 coding DNA: TGCGCCAGCAGCTTGGCCGAGACTAGCGGGAGCTACGAGCAGTACTTC.

This chain uses TRBV5-5 with TRBJ2-5; D remains ambiguous. CDR3 size: 12 residues. V gave up 5 bases and J gave up 7 bases, with 12 bases separating them. Per the germline V gene, CDR1 is SGHKS and CDR2 is YYEKEE (reference sequence). The CDR3 DNA sequence: TGTGCCAGCAGTTTTAGCCCCACGACCCAGTACTTC. Translating it yields CASSFSPTTQYF. The entire variable domain, with the rest obtained from reference TRBV5-5 and TRBJ2-5, is as follows: DAGVTQSPTHLIKTRGQQVTLRCSPISGHKSVSWYQQVLGQGPQFIFQYYEKEERGRGNFPDRFSARQFPNYSSELNVNALLLGDSALYLCASSFSPTTQYFGPGTRLLVL.